The rows below give T cell receptor beta chains drawn from one sample of a study of T-cell memory formation after mild COVID-19. TCRdb reprocessed the 5' RACE reads with MiXCR, giving one entry per CDR3 protein. The sample contains around 390,000 distinct CDR3 sequences, approximately 15% of which appear only once. The specimen sequenced was PBMCs or a T cell subset sorted from them (not recorded which). These TCRs come from a man between 18 and 35 years old who had mild COVID-19 (a few samples of this study predate the infection). Cell type and time point are not known. The conserved cysteine and the conserved F or W are not part of the CDR3 here. Each record gives: V gene, J gene, CDR3 length, D gene, CDR3 protein. D genes are given only for firm matches.

>TRBV6-2/TRBV6-3|TRBJ2-5|12|NA
ASSYFGAQETQY
>TRBV24-1|TRBJ2-1|11|NA
ATSDFGYNEQF
>TRBV4-3|TRBJ1-3|11|NA
ASSSSAGNTIY
>TRBV5-1|TRBJ2-5|11|TRBD1
ASSSQGGETQY
>TRBV7-2|TRBJ2-5|12|NA
ASSLGRRAETQY
>TRBV12-3/TRBV12-4|TRBJ2-5|12|TRBD2
ASMRGLAKGTQY
>TRBV9|TRBJ2-1|13|NA
ASSLRTMDYNEQF
>TRBV6-2/TRBV6-3|TRBJ1-2|11|NA
ASSSWQSYGYT
>TRBV20-1|TRBJ1-5|15|NA
SARDNTPGTTNQPQH
>TRBV5-1|TRBJ1-4|14|NA
ASSFGSTARGEKLF
>TRBV7-8|TRBJ1-1|12|NA
ASSLNPRNTEAF
>TRBV7-2|TRBJ2-4|15|TRBD1
ASSLAQGQGAKNIQY
>TRBV11-2|TRBJ2-5|12|NA
ASSLGASVGTQY
>TRBV7-9|TRBJ2-7|12|NA
ASSLVRFPYEQY
>TRBV5-8|TRBJ1-4|7|NA
ASGQKLF
>TRBV7-2|TRBJ2-5|11|NA
ASSLGALGTQY
>TRBV13|TRBJ1-2|12|TRBD1
ASRRDRGSYGYT